This T cell receptor beta chain was retrieved from a study of T cell repertoires in cytomegalovirus infection. Study overall: The authors used CMV epitopes that were HLA-C-restricted (recently identified) and HLA-B-restricted (well studied).

The sample holds a few counts of this clonotype. As yet, its antigen is unknown. Whole-study findings and limits: Dominant in the ex vivo response were TCR beta clonotypes restricted by HLA-C and specific for CMV.

TCRdb used MiXCR to reprocess the reads, holding one entry per CDR3 protein. The top ten hold around an eighth of the sample, which has approximately 1,000,000 distinct CDR3 sequences, more than 25% seen once. The starting material was cultured CD8+ T cells from PBMCs, obtained from culture after CMV antigen stimulation. The receptor's source is a human donor in good health (CMV status not recorded). Some clones in this sample may be carry-over from other donors' samples.

In DNA, the CDR3 is TGTGCCAGCAGCTACGTGGGGGAAAAACTGTTTTTT. It yields the protein CASSYVGEKLFF. This chain joins TRBV12-3 or TRBV12-4 and TRBJ1-4; D gene unclear. This CDR3 comprises 12 residues. Trimming pared 6 bases from V and 8 bases from J, leaving 10 bases between.